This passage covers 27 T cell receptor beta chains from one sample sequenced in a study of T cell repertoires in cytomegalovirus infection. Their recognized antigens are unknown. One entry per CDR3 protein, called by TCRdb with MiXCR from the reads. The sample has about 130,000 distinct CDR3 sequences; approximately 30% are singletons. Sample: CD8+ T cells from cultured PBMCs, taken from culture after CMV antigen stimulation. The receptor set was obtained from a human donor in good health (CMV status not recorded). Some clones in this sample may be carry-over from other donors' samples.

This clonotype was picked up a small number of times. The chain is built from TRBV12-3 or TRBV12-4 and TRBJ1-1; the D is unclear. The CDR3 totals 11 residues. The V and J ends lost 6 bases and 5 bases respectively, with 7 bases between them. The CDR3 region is CASRRGTEAFF. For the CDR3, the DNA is TGTGCCAGCAGGAGAGGTACTGAAGCTTTCTTT.

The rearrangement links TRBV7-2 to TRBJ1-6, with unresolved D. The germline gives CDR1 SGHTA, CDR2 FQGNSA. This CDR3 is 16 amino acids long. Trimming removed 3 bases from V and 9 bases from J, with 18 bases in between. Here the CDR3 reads CASSLFTGELSSPLHF. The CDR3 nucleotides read TGTGCCAGCAGCTTGTTCACCGGGGAGTTGAGTTCACCCCTCCACTTT.

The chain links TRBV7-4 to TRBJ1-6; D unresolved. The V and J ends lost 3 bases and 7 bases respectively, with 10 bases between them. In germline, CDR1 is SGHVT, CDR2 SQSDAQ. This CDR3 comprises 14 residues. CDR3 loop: CASSFPELNSPLHF. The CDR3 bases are TGTGCCAGCAGCTTCCCCGAGCTGAATTCACCCCTCCACTTT. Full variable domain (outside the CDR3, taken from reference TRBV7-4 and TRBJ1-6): GAGVSQSPRYKVAKRGRDVALRCDSISGHVTLYWYRQTLGQGSEVLTYSQSDAQRDKSGRPSGRFSAERPERSVSTLKIQRTEQGDSAVYLCASSFPELNSPLHFGNGTRLTVT.

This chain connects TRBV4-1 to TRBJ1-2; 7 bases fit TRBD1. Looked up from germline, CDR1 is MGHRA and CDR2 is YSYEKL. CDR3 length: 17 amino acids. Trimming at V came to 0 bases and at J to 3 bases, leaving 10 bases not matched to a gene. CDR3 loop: CASSQDAGQSLYYGYTF. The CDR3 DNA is TGCGCCAGCAGCCAAGATGCGGGACAGTCACTCTACTATGGCTACACCTTC.

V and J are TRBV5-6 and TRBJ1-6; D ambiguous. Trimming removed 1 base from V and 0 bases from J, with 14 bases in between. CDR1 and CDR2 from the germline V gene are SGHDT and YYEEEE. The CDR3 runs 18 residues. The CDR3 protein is CASSLPDAASSYNSPLHF. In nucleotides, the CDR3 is TGTGCCAGCAGCTTGCCCGACGCCGCGAGCTCCTATAATTCACCCCTCCACTTT.

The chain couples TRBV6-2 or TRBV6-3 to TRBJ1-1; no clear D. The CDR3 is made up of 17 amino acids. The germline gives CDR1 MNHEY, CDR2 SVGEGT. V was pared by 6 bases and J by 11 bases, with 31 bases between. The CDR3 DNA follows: TGTGCCAGCAGCTTAACGACCTTGCACCGGGCCCGAGATTGGGCTTTCTTT. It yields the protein CASSLTTLHRARDWAFF.

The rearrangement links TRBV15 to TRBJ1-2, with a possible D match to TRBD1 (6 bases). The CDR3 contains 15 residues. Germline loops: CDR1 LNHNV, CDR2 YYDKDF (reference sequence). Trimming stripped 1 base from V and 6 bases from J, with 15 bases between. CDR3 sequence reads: CATSRGTRDTNGYTF. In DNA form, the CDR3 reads TGTGCCACCAGCAGAGGAACTCGGGACACTAATGGCTACACCTTC. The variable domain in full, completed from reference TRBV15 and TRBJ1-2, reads DAMVIQNPRYQVTQFGKPVTLSCSQTLNHNVMYWYQQKSSQAPKLLFHYYDKDFNNEADTPDNFQSRRPNTSFCFLDIRSPGLGDTAMYLCATSRGTRDTNGYTFGSGTRLTVV.

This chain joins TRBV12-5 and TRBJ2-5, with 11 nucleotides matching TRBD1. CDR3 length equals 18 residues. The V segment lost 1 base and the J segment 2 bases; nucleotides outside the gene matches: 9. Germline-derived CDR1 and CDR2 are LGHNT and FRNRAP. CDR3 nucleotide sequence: TGTGCTAGTGGTTTGGGGACAGGGGGCGATGTTAATCAAGAGACCCAGTACTTC. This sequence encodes CASGLGTGGDVNQETQYF.

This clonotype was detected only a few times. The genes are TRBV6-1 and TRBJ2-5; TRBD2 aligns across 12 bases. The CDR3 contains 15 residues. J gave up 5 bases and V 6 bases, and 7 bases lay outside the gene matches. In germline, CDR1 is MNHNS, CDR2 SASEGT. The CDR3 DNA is TGTGCCAGCAGCTCTAGCGGGGGGGTTCGGGAGACCCAGTACTTC. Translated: CASSSSGGVRETQYF.

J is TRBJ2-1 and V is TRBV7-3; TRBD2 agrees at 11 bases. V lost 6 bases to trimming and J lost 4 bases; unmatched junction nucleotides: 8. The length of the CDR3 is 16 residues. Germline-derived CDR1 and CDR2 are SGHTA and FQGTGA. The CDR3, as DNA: TGTGCCAGCAGGCTCACTAGCGGGGGCCTGTACAATGAGCAGTTCTTC. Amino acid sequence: CASRLTSGGLYNEQFF.

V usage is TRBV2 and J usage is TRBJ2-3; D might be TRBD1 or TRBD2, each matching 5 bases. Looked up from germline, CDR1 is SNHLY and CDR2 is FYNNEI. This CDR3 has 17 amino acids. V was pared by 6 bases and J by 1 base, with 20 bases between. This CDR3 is CASSANWGTRGTDTQYF. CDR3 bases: TGTGCCAGCAGCGCAAACTGGGGGACGCGCGGCACAGATACGCAGTATTTT.

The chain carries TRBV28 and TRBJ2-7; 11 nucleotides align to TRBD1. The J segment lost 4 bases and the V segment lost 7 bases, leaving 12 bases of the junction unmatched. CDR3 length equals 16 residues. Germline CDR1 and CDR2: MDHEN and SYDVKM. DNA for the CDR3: TGTGCCAGCACGGAGGGCGCCGGGACAGGGGGATACGAGCAGTACTTC. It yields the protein CASTEGAGTGGYEQYF.

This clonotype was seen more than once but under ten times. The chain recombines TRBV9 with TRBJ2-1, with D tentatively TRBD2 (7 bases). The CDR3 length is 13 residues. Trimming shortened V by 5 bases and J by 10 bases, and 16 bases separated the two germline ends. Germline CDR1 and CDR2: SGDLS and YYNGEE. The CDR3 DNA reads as TGTGCCAGCAGTACGGGGGGCCACGTAGAGCAGTTCTTC. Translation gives CASSTGGHVEQFF. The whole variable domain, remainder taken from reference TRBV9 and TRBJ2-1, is DSGVTQTPKHLITATGQRVTLRCSPRSGDLSVYWYQQSLDQGLQFLIQYYNGEERAKGNILERFSAQQFPDLHSELNLSSLELGDSALYFCASSTGGHVEQFFGPGTRLTVL.

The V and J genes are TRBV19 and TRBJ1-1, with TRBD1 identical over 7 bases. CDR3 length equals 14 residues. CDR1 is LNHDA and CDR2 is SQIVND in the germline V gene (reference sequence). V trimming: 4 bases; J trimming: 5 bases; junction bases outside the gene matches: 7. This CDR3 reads CASSTRQGLTEAFF. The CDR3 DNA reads TGTGCCAGTAGTACCAGACAGGGACTGACTGAAGCTTTCTTT.

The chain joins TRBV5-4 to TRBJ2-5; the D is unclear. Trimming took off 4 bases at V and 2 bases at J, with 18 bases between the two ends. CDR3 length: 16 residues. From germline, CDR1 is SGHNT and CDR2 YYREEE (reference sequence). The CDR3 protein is CASSVDDPYLQETQYF. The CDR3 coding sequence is TGTGCCAGCAGCGTGGACGACCCCTATTTACAAGAGACCCAGTACTTC. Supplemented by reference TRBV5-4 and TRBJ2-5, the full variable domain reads ETGVTQSPTHLIKTRGQQVTLRCSSQSGHNTVSWYQQALGQGPQFIFQYYREEENGRGNFPPRFSGLQFPNYSSELNVNALELDDSALYLCASSVDDPYLQETQYFGPGTRLLVL.

The CDR3 nucleotides read TGTGCCAGCAGTCCAGGGACTAGCGGGGGGGCAATCGGGAATGAGCAGTTCTTC. Its translation is CASSPGTSGGAIGNEQFF. The V and J genes are TRBV12-3 or TRBV12-4 and TRBJ2-1; 16 bases agree with TRBD2. The CDR3 runs to 18 residues. J gave up 7 bases and V 5 bases, and 11 bases lay outside the gene matches.

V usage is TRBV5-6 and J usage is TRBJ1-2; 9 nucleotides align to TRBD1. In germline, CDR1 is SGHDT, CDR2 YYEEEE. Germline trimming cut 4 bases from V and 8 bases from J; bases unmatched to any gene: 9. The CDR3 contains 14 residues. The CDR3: CASSPGQGFFGYTF. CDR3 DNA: TGTGCCAGCAGCCCAGGACAGGGGTTTTTCGGCTACACCTTC.

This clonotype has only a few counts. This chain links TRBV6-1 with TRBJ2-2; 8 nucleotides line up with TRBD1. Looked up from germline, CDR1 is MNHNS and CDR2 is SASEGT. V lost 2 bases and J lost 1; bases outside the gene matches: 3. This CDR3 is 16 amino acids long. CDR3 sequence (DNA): TGTGCCAGCAGTGAATGGGGACAGGAGAACACCGGGGAGCTGTTTTTT. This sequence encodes CASSEWGQENTGELFF.

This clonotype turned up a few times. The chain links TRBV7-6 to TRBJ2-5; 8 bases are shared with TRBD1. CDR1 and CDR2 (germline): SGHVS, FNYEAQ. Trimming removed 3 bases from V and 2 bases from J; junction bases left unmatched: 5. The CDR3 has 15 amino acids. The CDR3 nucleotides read TGTGCCAGCAGCTTGGACAGGGAGCCTCAAGAGACCCAGTACTTC. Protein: CASSLDREPQETQYF.

CDR3 coding DNA: TGTGCCAGCTCCCCAAATACCGGACAGGGGGAATTATTAAGGAATGAAAAACTGTTTTTT. This gives the protein CASSPNTGQGELLRNEKLFF. The chain combines TRBV18 with TRBJ1-4, with 10 bases matching TRBD1. This CDR3 contains 20 residues. Germline CDR1 reads KGHSH; CDR2 reads LQKENI. V shed 6 bases, J shed 5 bases, and the junction held 21 bases outside the gene matches.

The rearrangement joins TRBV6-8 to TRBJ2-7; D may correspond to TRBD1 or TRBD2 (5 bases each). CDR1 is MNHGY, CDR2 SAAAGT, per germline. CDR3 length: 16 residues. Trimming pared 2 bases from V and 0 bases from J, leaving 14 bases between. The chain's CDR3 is CASSYRLRDASYEQYF. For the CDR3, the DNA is TGTGCCAGCAGTTACCGACTCCGGGACGCCTCCTACGAGCAGTACTTC.

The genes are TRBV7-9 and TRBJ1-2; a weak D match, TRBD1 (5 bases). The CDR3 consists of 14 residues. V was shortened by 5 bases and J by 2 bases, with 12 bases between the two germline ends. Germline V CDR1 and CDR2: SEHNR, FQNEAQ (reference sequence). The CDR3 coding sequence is TGTGCCAGCAGCCACGACAGCGTAAACTATGGCTACACCTTC. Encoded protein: CASSHDSVNYGYTF.

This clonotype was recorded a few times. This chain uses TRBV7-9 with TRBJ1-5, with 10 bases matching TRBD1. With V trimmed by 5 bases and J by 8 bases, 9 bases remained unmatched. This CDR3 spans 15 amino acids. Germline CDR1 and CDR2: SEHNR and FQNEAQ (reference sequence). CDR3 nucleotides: TGTGCCAGCAGCAGGACAGGGGGATCCATAGAGCCCCAGCATTTT. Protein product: CASSRTGGSIEPQHF.

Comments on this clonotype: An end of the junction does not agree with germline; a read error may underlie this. As DNA, the CDR3 is TGTGCTAGCAGCTTCGGGACTAGCGGGGGGCAGTACCAAGAGACCCAGTACTTC. It codes for CASSFGTSGGQYQETQYF. V is TRBV7-7 and J is TRBJ2-5, with 15 bases that match TRBD2. In germline, CDR1 is SSHAT, CDR2 FNYEAQ (reference sequence). This CDR3 has 18 residues.

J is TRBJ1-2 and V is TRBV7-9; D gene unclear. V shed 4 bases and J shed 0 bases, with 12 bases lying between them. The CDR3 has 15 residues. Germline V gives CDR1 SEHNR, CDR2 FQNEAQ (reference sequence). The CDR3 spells CASSSPESANYGYTF. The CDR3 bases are TGTGCCAGCAGCTCGCCAGAGTCCGCTAACTATGGCTACACCTTC. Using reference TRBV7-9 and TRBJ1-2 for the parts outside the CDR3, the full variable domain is DTGVSQNPRHKITKRGQNVTFRCDPISEHNRLYWYRQTLGQGPEFLTYFQNEAQLEKSRLLSDRFSAERPKGSFSTLEIQRTEQGDSAMYLCASSSPESANYGYTFGSGTRLTVV.

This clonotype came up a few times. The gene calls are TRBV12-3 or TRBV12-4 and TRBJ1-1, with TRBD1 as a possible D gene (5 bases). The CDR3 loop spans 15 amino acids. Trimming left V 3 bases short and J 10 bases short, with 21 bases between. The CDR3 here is CASSLFSTALNPAFF. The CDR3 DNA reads TGTGCCAGCAGTTTGTTCTCGACAGCTCTGAACCCAGCTTTCTTT.

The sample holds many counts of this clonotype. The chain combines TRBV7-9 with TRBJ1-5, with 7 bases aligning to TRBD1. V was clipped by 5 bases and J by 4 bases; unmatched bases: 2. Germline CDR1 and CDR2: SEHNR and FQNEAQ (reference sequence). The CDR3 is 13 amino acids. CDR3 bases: TGTGCCAGCAGCCCACAGGGGAATCAGCCCCAGCATTTT. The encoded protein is CASSPQGNQPQHF.